This passage covers 18 T cell receptor beta chains from one sample sequenced in a study of radiotherapy plus CTLA-4 blockade in lung cancer. Sequencing used immunoSEQ multiplex PCR; TCRdb keeps in-frame clones, though not all of them. There are tens of thousands of clones in the sample; roughly 70% occur only once, and 11% to 15% lies in the top ten. The sample in question was peripheral blood, obtained from a patient treated with radiotherapy plus ipilimumab. These receptors were taken from a human donor with non-small cell lung cancer that progressed on radiotherapy plus ipilimumab.

CDR3 sequence reads: CAISESANRGNYGYTF. The CDR3 DNA is TGTGCCATCAGTGAGTCGGCGAACAGGGGGAACTATGGCTACACCTTC. The chain is built from TRBV10-3 and TRBJ1-2; 8 nucleotides line up with TRBD1. Germline values: CDR1 ENHRY, CDR2 SYGVKD. The CDR3 covers 16 residues. Trimming removed 0 bases from V and 2 bases from J; junction bases left unmatched: 5.

The V call is TRBV7-9, the J call TRBJ1-1, with D maybe TRBD1 (5 bases). Germline lookup yields CDR1 SEHNR and CDR2 FQNEAQ (reference sequence). The V end was cut by 1 base, the J end by 8 bases, with 17 bases between. This CDR3 comprises 15 residues. In DNA, the CDR3 is TGTGCCAGCAGCTTAGGGCAGGCGAAAAGGGGCGAAGCTTTCTTT. The encoded protein is CASSLGQAKRGEAFF.

V is TRBV28 and J is TRBJ1-1; maybe TRBD1 (5 bases). The CDR3 spans 16 residues. Germline CDR1 and CDR2: MDHEN and SYDVKM. Trimming removed 8 bases from V and 2 bases from J, with 21 bases in between. CDR3 bases: TGTGCCAGCTCCAACTTATTGACAGCCCGTAACACTGAAGCTTTCTTT. Translating gives CASSNLLTARNTEAFF. Variable domain in full (rest from reference TRBV28 and TRBJ1-1): DVKVTQSSRYLVKRTGEKVFLECVQDMDHENMFWYRQDPGLGLRLIYFSYDVKMKEKGDIPEGYSVSREKKERFSLILESASTNQTSMYLCASSNLLTARNTEAFFGQGTRLTVV.

The chain couples TRBV7-8 to TRBJ2-5; 11 bases are shared with TRBD1. The J call may be wrong; the DNA end is better matched by TRBJ2-7. The CDR3 has 14 amino acids. The germline CDR1 and CDR2 sequences are SGHVS and FQNEAQ. CDR3: CASSPGQGAYEQYF. As DNA, the CDR3 is TGTGCCAGCAGCCCCGGACAGGGGGCTTACGAGCAGTACTTC.

The V call is TRBV10-1, the J call TRBJ2-2, with D perhaps TRBD1 or TRBD2 (5 bases each). V was cut by 7 bases and J by 7 bases, with 25 bases left in between. The CDR3 contains 17 residues. Germline CDR1 reads WNHNN; CDR2 reads SYGVQD (reference sequence). The CDR3, as DNA: TGCGCCAGCATTCTCACTAGGGGACGCACCCAAAACGGGGAGCTGTTTTTT. It yields the protein CASILTRGRTQNGELFF.

The rearrangement links TRBV27 to TRBJ2-7; D assignment may be TRBD1 or TRBD2 (5 bases each). Germline V gives CDR1 MNHEY, CDR2 SMNVEV (reference sequence). The CDR3 is made up of 13 amino acids. With 1 base removed from V and 5 bases from J, the gap between germline ends came to 9 bases. The CDR3 sequence is CASSLWGTHEQYF. DNA of the CDR3: TGTGCCAGCAGTTTATGGGGGACCCACGAGCAGTACTTC.

This chain connects TRBV28 to TRBJ2-7; maybe TRBD1 (5 bases). Germline CDR1 MDHEN, CDR2 SYDVKM. The ends were cut back, 2 bases at V and 5 bases at J, with 19 bases in the middle. The CDR3 is made up of 16 amino acids. CDR3 DNA: TGTGCCAGCAGTTTACGGCGGTCCCAACCAGGGAACGAGCAGTACTTC. Translation: CASSLRRSQPGNEQYF.

This chain uses TRBV27 with TRBJ1-2; D not certain. Per the germline V gene, CDR1 is MNHEY and CDR2 is SMNVEV (reference sequence). The CDR3 covers 15 residues. V was cut by 6 bases and J by 4 bases, with 18 bases left in between. The CDR3 loop reads CASSPTVGYFYGYTF. DNA of the CDR3: TGTGCCAGCAGCCCCACCGTGGGGTATTTCTATGGCTACACCTTC.

The chain has TRBV7-9 and TRBJ2-5; 11 nucleotides line up with TRBD2. V was pared by 5 bases and J by 0 bases, with 11 bases of the junction left unmatched. The CDR3 runs 18 residues. The germline gives CDR1 SEHNR, CDR2 FQNEAQ (reference sequence). The CDR3 loop reads CASSGVSGRAWDQETQYF. CDR3 bases: TGTGCCAGCAGCGGTGTTAGCGGGAGGGCCTGGGACCAAGAGACCCAGTACTTC.

This sequence joins TRBV7-2 and TRBJ1-2; the D gene is possibly TRBD1 (5 bases). The CDR3 totals 14 residues. Between the trimmed V and J ends, which lost 1 base and 4 bases, there was a span of 10 bases. Germline values: CDR1 SGHTA, CDR2 FQGNSA. The CDR3 sequence is CASSLETAIYGYTF. The CDR3 coding sequence is TGTGCCAGCAGCTTAGAGACAGCTATCTATGGCTACACCTTC.

V is TRBV7-2 and J is TRBJ1-2; D is unclear. CDR3 length: 12 amino acids. Between the trimmed V and J ends, which lost 4 bases and 3 bases, there was a span of 6 bases. Germline V gives CDR1 SGHTA, CDR2 FQGNSA. CDR3 coding DNA: TGTGCCAGCAGCTACACAGACTATGGCTACACCTTC. It encodes CASSYTDYGYTF.

Written as DNA, the CDR3 is TGCAGCGTTGAACTTGGGCAGGGGGCCCGCTCTGGAAACACCATATATTTT. This encodes CSVELGQGARSGNTIYF. The V call is TRBV29-1, the J call TRBJ1-3, with 8 bases lining up with TRBD1. Germline trimming cut 2 bases from V and 0 bases from J; bases unmatched to any gene: 9. Germline V gene lookup returns CDR1 SQVTM and CDR2 ANQGSEA. The length of the CDR3 is 17 residues.

The V and J genes are TRBV27 and TRBJ2-3; the D gene could be TRBD1 or TRBD2 (5 bases each). The CDR3 is 13 amino acids. V lost 3 bases and J lost 1, with 5 bases in between. The germline gives CDR1 MNHEY, CDR2 SMNVEV (reference sequence). The CDR3 DNA reads TGTGCCAGCAGTTTGGGGGGCACAGATACGCAGTATTTT. Its translation: CASSLGGTDTQYF.

The chain joins TRBV28 to TRBJ2-1; D gene uncertain. Germline values: CDR1 MDHEN, CDR2 SYDVKM. Trimming took off 5 bases at V and 6 bases at J, with 8 bases between the two ends. The CDR3 contains 12 residues. CDR3 bases: TGTGCCAGCAGTCTCGCGACCAATGAGCAGTTCTTC. This gives the protein CASSLATNEQFF.

The chain uses TRBV6-5 and TRBJ2-7, with TRBD1 as a possible D gene (6 bases). In germline, CDR1 is MNHEY, CDR2 SVGAGI. The CDR3 is made up of 11 amino acids. V lost 5 bases and J 6 bases, leaving 8 bases between the germline ends. The CDR3 spells CASSQGIEQYF. The DNA of the CDR3 is TGTGCCAGCAGTCAGGGGATCGAGCAGTACTTC.

The rearrangement joins TRBV28 to TRBJ2-7; the match to TRBD2 covers 14 bases. The germline CDR1 and CDR2 sequences are MDHEN and SYDVKM. This CDR3 has 17 residues. The V gene end was trimmed by 4 bases and the J gene end by 0 bases; junction bases not matched to a gene: 5. As DNA, the CDR3 is TGTGCCAGCAGTTCCGGGACTAGCGGGGGTCGCTCCTACGAGCAGTACTTC. It codes for CASSSGTSGGRSYEQYF. The whole variable domain, filled in from reference TRBV28 and TRBJ2-7, reads DVKVTQSSRYLVKRTGEKVFLECVQDMDHENMFWYRQDPGLGLRLIYFSYDVKMKEKGDIPEGYSVSREKKERFSLILESASTNQTSMYLCASSSGTSGGRSYEQYFGPGTRLTVT.

This rearrangement joins TRBV21-1 to TRBJ1-2. TRBV21-1 is designated a pseudogene. The CDR3 consists of 17 residues. The CDR3 protein is CASSKEGGQVPPYGYTF. The CDR3 DNA follows: TGTGCCAGCAGCAAAGAAGGAGGCCAGGTCCCTCCCTATGGCTACACCTTC.

V gene TRBV4-1 combines with J gene TRBJ2-1; D remains unclear. V lost 0 bases and J 3 bases, leaving 12 bases between the germline ends. From germline, CDR1 is MGHRA and CDR2 YSYEKL. The CDR3 has 16 amino acids. The CDR3 spells CASSQEIALLYNEQFF. Written as DNA, the CDR3 is TGCGCCAGCAGCCAAGAAATAGCACTTCTCTACAATGAGCAGTTCTTC.